This T cell receptor (beta chain) is from a study of T cell repertoires in cytomegalovirus infection. With regard to this clonotype: What it recognizes is unknown.

MiXCR, applied by TCRdb to the reads, yields one record per CDR3 protein. The repertoire has hundreds of thousands of distinct CDR3 sequences, 25% to 35% of them found once; the top ten carry about a sixth. The V and J ends lost 3 bases and 1 base respectively, with 12 bases between them. CDR1 and CDR2 from the germline V gene are SGHTA and FQGNSA. The CDR3 contains 15 residues. The sequence derives from a human donor in good health (CMV status not recorded). Some clones in this sample may be carry-over from other donors' samples. Sequencing was performed on cultured PBMCs, taken from culture after CMV antigen stimulation. The rearrangement uses TRBV7-2 and TRBJ2-5; D is uncertain. CDR3 DNA sequence: TGTGCCAGCAGCTTCTTTTTACAGACCCAAGAGACCCAGTACTTC. Its translation is CASSFFLQTQETQYF.